The T cell receptor beta chain under discussion was sequenced for a study of shared clonotypes between healthy human individuals. Study conclusions and caveats: Clonotype sharing among donors likely depends on sequencing depth.

With respect to this clone: The antigen remains undetermined.

The germline V gene has CDR1 SNHLY and CDR2 FYNNEI. Trimming stripped 8 bases from V and 3 bases from J, with 20 bases between. The CDR3 extends over 16 amino acids. Each donor was a Caucasian adult residing in Nashville, Tennessee. Clones were sequenced by immunoSEQ multiplex PCR, and TCRdb holds only the in-frame ones, with some missing. The sample shows about 460,000 clones, approximately 80% of them seen only once. This TCR was recovered from a woman between 35 and 50 years old in good health. Some clones in this sample may be carry-over from other donors' samples. The sequenced sample consisted of PBMCs. J is TRBJ2-1 and V is TRBV2; D may correspond to TRBD1 or TRBD2 (7 bases each). The CDR3 sequence is CASAPPGGGGYNEQFF. In nucleotides, the CDR3 is TGTGCCAGCGCCCCCCCAGGGGGAGGGGGCTACAATGAGCAGTTCTTC.